Below are 31 T cell receptor beta chains sequenced from a single sample in a study of neurological immune-mediated disorders. TCRdb passed the 5' RACE reads through MiXCR, listing each CDR3 protein once. The repertoire holds over 25,000 distinct CDR3 sequences, with 9% to 13% as singletons. Sequencing was performed on PBMCs. These receptors were taken from an older woman in good health.

This clonotype was picked up many times. This sequence joins TRBV2 and TRBJ1-1; TRBD1 matches at 7 bases. Germline V gene sequence: CDR1 SNHLY, CDR2 FYNNEI. This CDR3 has 11 residues. The V segment lost 11 bases and the J segment 7 bases; nucleotides outside the gene matches: 7. This chain's CDR3 is CAGGTEREAFF. The DNA of the CDR3 is TGTGCCGGTGGGACAGAGCGTGAAGCTTTCTTT.

This clonotype showed up many times. J is TRBJ1-2 and V is TRBV14; D unclear. CDR3 size: 15 residues. Germline V gene sequence: CDR1 SGHDN, CDR2 FVKESK. Trimming cost V 2 bases and J 5 bases, with 15 bases left between them. The CDR3 region has the DNA TGTGCCAGCAGCCAACGGGGTCACCCATCGTATGGCTACACCTTC. Protein: CASSQRGHPSYGYTF. The variable domain in full, with the rest retrieved from reference TRBV14 and TRBJ1-2, is EAGVTQFPSHSVIEKGQTVTLRCDPISGHDNLYWYRRVMGKEIKFLLHFVKESKQDESGMPNNRFLAERTGGTYSTLKVQPAELEDSGVYFCASSQRGHPSYGYTFGSGTRLTVV.

This clonotype showed up many times. The chain employs TRBV28 and TRBJ2-3, with D possibly being TRBD1 (5 bases). This CDR3 is 18 amino acids long. Between the trimmed V and J ends, which lost 6 bases and 2 bases, there was a span of 24 bases. CDR1 and CDR2 (germline): MDHEN, SYDVKM. The CDR3 loop reads CASRPRVRQGSPTDTQYF. The CDR3 DNA is TGTGCCAGCAGGCCTAGGGTGAGGCAGGGATCCCCCACAGATACGCAGTATTTT.

Ten or more counts support this clonotype. The V call is TRBV25-1, the J call TRBJ1-1; D may be TRBD1 (5 bases). Germline V gene sequence: CDR1 MGHDK, CDR2 SYGVNS. With 6 bases removed from V and 6 bases from J, the gap between germline ends came to 11 bases. The CDR3 sequence is 12 residues long. The CDR3, as DNA: TGTGCCAGCAGGGGACGGGGGTCTGAAGCTTTCTTT. Protein sequence: CASRGRGSEAFF.

This clonotype was counted at least ten times. The rearrangement links TRBV20-1 to TRBJ1-2; D perhaps matches TRBD1 (5 bases). The CDR3 spans 11 residues. Per the germline V gene, CDR1 is DFQATT and CDR2 is SNEGSKA (reference sequence). V shed 3 bases and J shed 8 bases, with 10 bases lying between them. The CDR3 DNA reads as TGCAGTGCTAGTTCAGGGATAGGCTACACCTTC. It encodes CSASSGIGYTF.

This clonotype was seen many times. The V gene is TRBV5-1, the J gene TRBJ2-7; D perhaps matches TRBD2 (6 bases). Germline loops: CDR1 SGHRS, CDR2 YFSETQ. Trimming left V 0 bases short and J 1 base short, with 11 bases between. The CDR3 has 15 amino acids. The CDR3 DNA sequence: TGCGCCAGCAGCTTGGAGCCGGGACTTTCCTACGAGCAGTACTTC. This translates into CASSLEPGLSYEQYF.

This clonotype was seen ten or more times. The CDR3 coding sequence is TGTGCCAGCAGTGAAAAAAGGACCTATTTGGGCGATGAGCAGTTCTTC. Protein product: CASSEKRTYLGDEQFF. The chain carries TRBV6-1 and TRBJ2-1, with D hard to call. Per germline, CDR1 MNHNS and CDR2 SASEGT. The CDR3 runs to 16 residues. V was pared by 2 bases and J by 8 bases, with 19 bases between.

This clonotype was detected ten times or more. This chain uses TRBV7-2 with TRBJ1-1; D gene unclear. Germline-derived CDR1 and CDR2 are SGHTA and FQGNSA. V dropped 5 bases and J dropped 0 bases, with 13 bases sitting between them. The CDR3 extends over 15 amino acids. CDR3 loop: CASSLGGGMNTEAFF. Written as DNA, the CDR3 is TGTGCCAGCAGCCTCGGCGGAGGCATGAACACTGAAGCTTTCTTT.

The table lists this clonotype with many counts. This chain joins TRBV7-2 and TRBJ2-5, with D tentatively TRBD1 or TRBD2 (5 bases each). V lost 3 bases and J 5 bases, leaving 13 bases between the germline ends. The CDR3 consists of 14 residues. Germline CDR1 reads SGHTA; CDR2 reads FQGNSA. The CDR3 DNA reads as TGTGCCAGCAGCTTGGGGCCCTCGGGGGAGACCCAGTACTTC. Its translation: CASSLGPSGETQYF.

This clonotype was seen ten or more times. V and J are TRBV5-1 and TRBJ2-7, with 9 positions matching TRBD1. The CDR3 sequence is 16 residues long. Trimming at V came to 3 bases and at J to 1 base, leaving 8 bases not matched to a gene. CDR1 and CDR2 (germline): SGHRS, YFSETQ. CDR3 residues: CASSSGQGSPSYEQYF. In DNA form, the CDR3 reads TGCGCCAGCAGCTCCGGACAGGGGTCCCCTTCCTACGAGCAGTACTTC.

For this clonotype: One base away lies a much larger clone, so this may be a sequencing read error. The rearrangement uses TRBV5-1 and TRBJ2-7; D unresolved. CDR3 length: 15 amino acids. Germline CDR1 and CDR2: SGHRS and YFSETQ. Trimming removed 5 bases from V and 3 bases from J, with 18 bases in between. The CDR3 region has the DNA TGCGCCAGCAGAACGGGCAGGACCCACTACTACGAGCAGTACTTC. Amino acids: CASRTGRTHYYEQYF.

This clonotype was seen a handful of times. The chain joins TRBV20-1 to TRBJ2-1; 8 positions match TRBD2. The V gene end was trimmed by 0 bases and the J gene end by 3 bases; junction bases not matched to a gene: 4. The CDR3 consists of 15 residues. The germline V gene has CDR1 DFQATT and CDR2 SNEGSKA (reference sequence). The CDR3 loop is CSAREGSGDYNEQFF. CDR3 bases: TGCAGTGCTAGAGAGGGTAGCGGGGACTACAATGAGCAGTTCTTC.

There are many counts of this clonotype. V usage is TRBV20-1 and J usage is TRBJ1-6; D is unclear. The V and J ends lost 5 bases and 0 bases respectively, with 14 bases between them. CDR3 length equals 16 residues. In germline, CDR1 is DFQATT, CDR2 SNEGSKA (reference sequence). This CDR3 is CSARQGGSSYNSPLHF. The DNA of the CDR3 is TGCAGTGCTCGGCAAGGAGGGAGCTCCTATAATTCACCCCTCCACTTT.

This clonotype was observed many times. V is TRBV6-6 and J is TRBJ2-7; a possible D gene is TRBD1 (6 bases). In germline, CDR1 is MNHNY, CDR2 SVGAGI (reference sequence). The V end lost 6 bases, the J end lost 3 bases, and 15 bases lay between the germline ends. This CDR3 comprises 14 residues. CDR3 nucleotides: TGTGCCAGCAGCCCTGGGGGCGCGAGCTACGAGCAGTACTTC. Amino acids: CASSPGGASYEQYF.

This clonotype was detected ten times or more. The chain employs TRBV12-3 or TRBV12-4 and TRBJ2-1; 7 bases are a match to TRBD2. V shed 3 bases and J 4 bases; nucleotides not matched to a gene: 3. This CDR3 is built from 14 residues. This CDR3 reads CASSLNGGYNEQFF. DNA of the CDR3: TGTGCCAGCAGTTTGAACGGGGGGTACAATGAGCAGTTCTTC.

This clonotype was seen repeatedly, ten times or more. This sequence joins TRBV5-1 and TRBJ2-3; no clear D gene. Germline V gene lookup returns CDR1 SGHRS and CDR2 YFSETQ. Trimming left V 1 base short and J 6 bases short, with 9 bases between. The CDR3 sequence is 13 residues long. CDR3 sequence reads: CASSLKSSDTQYF. CDR3 bases: TGCGCCAGCAGCTTGAAGAGCTCGGATACGCAGTATTTT.

This clonotype was seen ten or more times. The chain couples TRBV7-9 to TRBJ1-6; no firm D call. CDR1 and CDR2 (germline): SEHNR, FQNEAQ (reference sequence). The V and J ends lost 3 bases and 7 bases respectively, with 4 bases between them. The CDR3 is 12 amino acids. The CDR3 nucleotides read TGTGCCAGCAGCTTGGTAAATTCACCCCTCCACTTT. Translating gives CASSLVNSPLHF.

This clonotype was counted at least ten times. This sequence joins TRBV6-6 and TRBJ1-1, with D perhaps TRBD1 (6 bases). Germline CDR1 is MNHNY and CDR2 is SVGAGI (reference sequence). V lost 6 bases to trimming and J lost 11 bases, with 25 bases between them. This CDR3 has 15 amino acids. As DNA, the CDR3 is TGTGCCAGCAGGACACCCGCGACAGGCCGGGGGCAGGCTTTCTTT. It yields the protein CASRTPATGRGQAFF.

This clonotype was observed at least ten times. The chain recombines TRBV20-1 with TRBJ2-5, with TRBD2 identical over 11 bases. Germline V lookup: CDR1 DFQATT, CDR2 SNEGSKA (reference sequence). The trim removed 4 bases at V and 5 bases at J, leaving 9 bases unmatched. CDR3 length: 15 residues. CDR3 DNA sequence: TGCAGTGCTACGGCTATAGCGGGGGGGGGGGAGACCCAGTACTTC. This encodes CSATAIAGGGETQYF.

This clonotype has just a few counts. The rearrangement uses TRBV7-8 and TRBJ1-5, with D maybe TRBD1 (5 bases). Germline V gene data show CDR1 as SGHVS and CDR2 as FQNEAQ. CDR3 length equals 15 residues. V was cut by 6 bases and J by 6 bases, with 18 bases left in between. CDR3 protein: CASSFGGGEGQPQHF. The CDR3 DNA reads TGTGCCAGCAGTTTCGGGGGGGGGGAAGGTCAGCCCCAGCATTTT.

This clonotype was detected ten times or more. The chain uses TRBV28 and TRBJ1-1; 9 nucleotides agree with TRBD1. Germline CDR1 and CDR2: MDHEN and SYDVKM. The trim removed 5 bases at V and 3 bases at J, leaving 7 bases unmatched. The CDR3 contains 15 residues. The CDR3 spells CASSPWTGEYTEAFF. The CDR3 DNA reads as TGTGCCAGCAGTCCCTGGACAGGGGAGTACACTGAAGCTTTCTTT.

Ten or more counts support this clonotype. The chain is built from TRBV12-3 or TRBV12-4 and TRBJ2-1; perhaps TRBD2 as D (6 bases). Trimming pared 5 bases from V and 1 base from J, leaving 12 bases between. The CDR3 covers 15 residues. The CDR3 loop is CASSAGLRSYNEQFF. DNA of the CDR3: TGTGCCAGCAGTGCAGGACTACGGTCCTACAATGAGCAGTTCTTC.

This clonotype was recorded at least ten times. Here the CDR3 DNA reads TGTGCCAGCAGTTTGACAGGGGGGCCTTCTGAAGCTTTCTTT. This sequence encodes CASSLTGGPSEAFF. V usage is TRBV12-3 or TRBV12-4 and J usage is TRBJ1-1; 9 bases fit TRBD1. The CDR3 runs to 14 residues. J lost 6 bases, V lost 3 bases, and 5 bases had no gene match.

This clonotype showed up many times. The rearrangement links TRBV4-3 to TRBJ2-1; 7 bases fit TRBD2. The CDR3 consists of 14 residues. J lost 14 bases, V lost 0 bases, and 10 bases had no gene match. Germline lookup yields CDR1 LGHNA and CDR2 YSLEER. CDR3 DNA sequence: TGCGCCAGCAGCCAAGATATGACCAGCGGGGCTAAGTTCTTC. It specifies CASSQDMTSGAKFF.

This clonotype was recorded at least ten times. The rearrangement links TRBV27 to TRBJ2-2, with TRBD2 identical over 15 bases. CDR3 length equals 19 residues. Germline V gene sequence: CDR1 MNHEY, CDR2 SMNVEV (reference sequence). V trimming: 6 bases; J trimming: 0 bases; junction bases outside the gene matches: 8. The CDR3 region has the DNA TGTGCCAGCAGACCCCCGGGACTAGCGGGGGGAACGAACACCGGGGAGCTGTTTTTT. Residues: CASRPPGLAGGTNTGELFF.

This clonotype has ten or more counts. The chain combines TRBV5-1 with TRBJ1-1, with 9 bases identical to TRBD1. V was pared by 7 bases and J by 1 base, with 2 bases of the junction left unmatched. The CDR3 contains 13 residues. Looked up from germline, CDR1 is SGHRS and CDR2 is YFSETQ. The CDR3 protein is CASQTGGNTEAFF. The CDR3 DNA follows: TGCGCCAGCCAGACAGGGGGGAACACTGAAGCTTTCTTT.

This clonotype has ten or more counts. The chain joins TRBV18 to TRBJ1-1, with D uncertain. The ends were cut back, 1 base at V and 1 base at J, with 4 bases in the middle. This CDR3 is 13 amino acids long. In germline, CDR1 is KGHSH, CDR2 LQKENI. The CDR3 region has the DNA TGTGCCAGCTCACCACGGAGGAACACTGAAGCTTTCTTT. It encodes CASSPRRNTEAFF.

This clonotype was seen repeatedly, ten times or more. The V gene is TRBV7-2, the J gene TRBJ1-2; 7 bases match TRBD1. The germline V gene has CDR1 SGHTA and CDR2 FQGNSA. Trimming cost V 1 base and J 8 bases; bases outside gene matches: 7. CDR3 length equals 14 residues. CDR3 sequence: CASSLDLTGYGYTF. The CDR3 DNA reads as TGTGCCAGCAGCTTAGATCTGACAGGGTACGGCTACACCTTC.

The rearrangement uses TRBV20-1 and TRBJ2-2, with 7 positions matching TRBD1. This CDR3 contains 14 residues. The germline V gene has CDR1 DFQATT and CDR2 SNEGSKA (reference sequence). The V gene end was trimmed by 6 bases and the J gene end by 7 bases; junction bases not matched to a gene: 11. The CDR3 DNA reads as TGCAGTGCGGGTGGGCAGGGGGAGATCGGGGAGCTGTTTTTT. Its translation: CSAGGQGEIGELFF.

Ten or more counts support this clonotype. The CDR3 spells CASSALAGQGGYEQYF. The CDR3 DNA follows: TGTGCCAGCAGCGCCCTTGCGGGACAGGGGGGCTACGAGCAGTACTTC. V usage is TRBV7-2 and J usage is TRBJ2-7, with 11 bases aligning to TRBD1. J gave up 3 bases and V 5 bases, and 9 bases lay outside the gene matches. The germline V gene encodes CDR1 SGHTA and CDR2 FQGNSA. The CDR3 covers 16 residues.

This clonotype has at least ten counts. This chain connects TRBV5-1 to TRBJ2-7; 7 bases line up with TRBD2. CDR3 length: 14 amino acids. V shed 2 bases, J shed 3 bases, and the junction held 5 bases outside the gene matches. CDR1 SGHRS and CDR2 YFSETQ come from the germline V gene. In DNA form, the CDR3 reads TGCGCCAGCAGCTTCCGAGCGGGGAGCTACGAGCAGTACTTC. Protein product: CASSFRAGSYEQYF.